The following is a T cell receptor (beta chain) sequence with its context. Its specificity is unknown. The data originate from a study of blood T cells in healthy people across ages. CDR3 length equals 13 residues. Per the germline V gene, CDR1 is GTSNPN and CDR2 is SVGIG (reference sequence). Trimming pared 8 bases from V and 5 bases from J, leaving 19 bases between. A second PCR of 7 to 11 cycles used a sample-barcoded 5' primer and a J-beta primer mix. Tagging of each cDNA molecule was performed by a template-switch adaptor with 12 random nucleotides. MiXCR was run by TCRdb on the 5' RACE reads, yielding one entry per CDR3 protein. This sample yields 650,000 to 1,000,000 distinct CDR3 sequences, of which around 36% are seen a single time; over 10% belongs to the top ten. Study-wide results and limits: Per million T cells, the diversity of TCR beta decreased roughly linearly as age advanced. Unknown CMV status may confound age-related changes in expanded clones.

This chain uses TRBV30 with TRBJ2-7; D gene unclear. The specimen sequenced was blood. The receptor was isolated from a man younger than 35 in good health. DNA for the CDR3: TGTGCCGTAAGGACGGCCATTCCCCACGAGCAGTACTTC. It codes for CAVRTAIPHEQYF.